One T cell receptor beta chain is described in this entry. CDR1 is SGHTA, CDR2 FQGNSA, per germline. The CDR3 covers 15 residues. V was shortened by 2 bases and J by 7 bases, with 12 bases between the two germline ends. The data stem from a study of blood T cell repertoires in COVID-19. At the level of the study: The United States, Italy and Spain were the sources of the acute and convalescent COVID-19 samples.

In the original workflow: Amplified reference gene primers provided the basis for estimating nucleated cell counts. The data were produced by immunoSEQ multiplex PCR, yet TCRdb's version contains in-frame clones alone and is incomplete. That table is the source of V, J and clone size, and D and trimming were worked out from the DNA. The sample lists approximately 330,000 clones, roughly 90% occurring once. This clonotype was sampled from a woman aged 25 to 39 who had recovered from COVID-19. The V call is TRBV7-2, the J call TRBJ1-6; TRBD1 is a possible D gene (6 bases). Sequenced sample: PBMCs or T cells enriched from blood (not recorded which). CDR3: CASSLMVDSNSPLHF. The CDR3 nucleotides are TGTGCCAGCAGCTTAATGGTGGACAGCAATTCACCCCTCCACTTT.